What follows is one T cell receptor (beta chain) and its context. Its specificity is unknown. Germline and junction disagree at one end, which may indicate a read error. Unique molecular identifiers were used in preparing the TCRbeta library. TCRdb recomputed calls from the PCR reads with MiXCR, one row per CDR3 protein. The repertoire holds 250,000 or so distinct CDR3 sequences, about 24% seen once, with around 4.8% in the top ten. This entry comes from a study of T-cell reconstitution after alpha-beta-depleted transplantation in children. Study-wide points: Surviving thymic progenitors and recipient T cells were the source of high TCRbeta diversity at day 60 in some patients. Fresh T-cell production supplied most of the T-cell counts and diversity seen one year after transplant. After transplant, at about two months, alpha-beta T cells were reportedly derived from several hundred expanded graft clones.

The CDR3 is 15 residues long. CDR1 SQVTM and CDR2 ANQGSEA come from the germline V gene. The sequence derives from a female patient aged 2 to 10 who had a stem cell transplant for congenital amegakaryocytic thrombocytopenia, so the T cells may come from the graft donor. This chain joins TRBV29-1 and TRBJ2-7; D gene unclear. The specimen comprised PBMCs, mostly from graft donor cells, sampled 360 days after TCRalphabeta/CD19-depleted stem cell transplant. CDR3 nucleotides: TGCAGCGCTGAAAAGTTAGTGAAAGCAACCTACGAGCAGTACTTC. Translated: CSAEKLVKATYEQYF.